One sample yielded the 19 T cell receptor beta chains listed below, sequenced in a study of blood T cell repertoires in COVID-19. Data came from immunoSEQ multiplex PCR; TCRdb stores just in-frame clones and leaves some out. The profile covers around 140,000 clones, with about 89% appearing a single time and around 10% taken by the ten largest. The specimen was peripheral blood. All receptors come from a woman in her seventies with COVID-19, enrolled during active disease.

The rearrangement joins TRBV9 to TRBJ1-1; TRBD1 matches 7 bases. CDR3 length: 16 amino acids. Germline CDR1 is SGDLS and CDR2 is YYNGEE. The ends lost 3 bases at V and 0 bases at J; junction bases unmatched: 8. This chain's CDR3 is CASSARDSFLNTEAFF. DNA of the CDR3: TGTGCCAGCAGCGCCCGGGACAGCTTCCTGAACACTGAAGCTTTCTTT. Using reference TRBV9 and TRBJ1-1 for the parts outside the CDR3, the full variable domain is DSGVTQTPKHLITATGQRVTLRCSPRSGDLSVYWYQQSLDQGLQFLIQYYNGEERAKGNILERFSAQQFPDLHSELNLSSLELGDSALYFCASSARDSFLNTEAFFGQGTRLTVV.

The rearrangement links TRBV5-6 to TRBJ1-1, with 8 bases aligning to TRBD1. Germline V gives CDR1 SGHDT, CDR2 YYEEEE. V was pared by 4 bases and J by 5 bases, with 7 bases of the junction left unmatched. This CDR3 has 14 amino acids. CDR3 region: CASSPGQGRTEAFF. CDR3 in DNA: TGTGCCAGCAGCCCAGGACAGGGAAGGACTGAAGCTTTCTTT.

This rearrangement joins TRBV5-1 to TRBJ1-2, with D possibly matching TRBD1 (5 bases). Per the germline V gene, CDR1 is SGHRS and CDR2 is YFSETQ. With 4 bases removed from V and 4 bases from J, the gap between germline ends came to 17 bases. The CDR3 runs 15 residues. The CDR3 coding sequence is TGCGCCAGCAGCCCGGGGGAGGGGCTGGGCTATGGCTACACCTTC. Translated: CASSPGEGLGYGYTF.

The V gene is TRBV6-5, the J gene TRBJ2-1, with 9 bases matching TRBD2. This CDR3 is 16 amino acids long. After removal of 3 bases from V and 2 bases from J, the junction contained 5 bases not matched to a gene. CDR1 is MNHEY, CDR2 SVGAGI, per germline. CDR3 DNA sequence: TGTGCCAGCAGTTATGCCGGGACTAGCCCCTACAATGAGCAGTTCTTC. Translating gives CASSYAGTSPYNEQFF.

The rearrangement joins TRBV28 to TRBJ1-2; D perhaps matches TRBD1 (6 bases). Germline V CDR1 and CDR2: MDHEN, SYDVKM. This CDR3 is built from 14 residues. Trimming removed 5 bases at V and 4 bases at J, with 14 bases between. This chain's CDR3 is CASSNRQEAYGYTF. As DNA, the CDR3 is TGTGCCAGCAGTAACCGACAGGAAGCCTATGGCTACACCTTC.

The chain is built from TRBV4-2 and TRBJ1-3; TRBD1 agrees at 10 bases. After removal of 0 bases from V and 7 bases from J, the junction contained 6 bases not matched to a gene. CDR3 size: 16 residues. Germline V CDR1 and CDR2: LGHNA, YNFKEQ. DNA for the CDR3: TGTGCCAGCAGCCAAGAGCGGGGACAGGGGAGGAACACCATATATTTT. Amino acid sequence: CASSQERGQGRNTIYF.

The CDR3, as DNA: TGCGCCAGCAGCCGGGATCCGGGACAGGGTCGGGCCGGGGAGCTGTTTTTT. Its translation: CASSRDPGQGRAGELFF. V and J are TRBV5-1 and TRBJ2-2; 9 positions match TRBD1. CDR3 length: 17 residues. Unmatched junction bases numbered 13, after V lost 4 bases and J lost 6 bases. The germline V gene has CDR1 SGHRS and CDR2 YFSETQ. The variable domain in full, with the rest retrieved from reference TRBV5-1 and TRBJ2-2, is KAGVTQTPRYLIKTRGQQVTLSCSPISGHRSVSWYQQTPGQGLQFLFEYFSETQRNKGNFPGRFSGRQFSNSRSEMNVSTLELGDSALYLCASSRDPGQGRAGELFFGEGSRLTVL.

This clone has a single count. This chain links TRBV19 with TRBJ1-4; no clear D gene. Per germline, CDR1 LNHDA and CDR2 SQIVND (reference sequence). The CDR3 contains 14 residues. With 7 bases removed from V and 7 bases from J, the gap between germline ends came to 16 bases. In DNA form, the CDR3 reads TGTGCCAGTACGAACTACCGGGGTAGTGAAAAACTGTTTTTT. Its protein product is CASTNYRGSEKLFF.

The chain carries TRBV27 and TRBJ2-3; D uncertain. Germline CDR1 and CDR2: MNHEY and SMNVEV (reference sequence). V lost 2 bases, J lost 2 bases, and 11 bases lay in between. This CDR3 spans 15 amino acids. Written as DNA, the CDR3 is TGTGCCAGCAGTTTAACGCCTCAGGTCACAGATACGCAGTATTTT. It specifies CASSLTPQVTDTQYF.

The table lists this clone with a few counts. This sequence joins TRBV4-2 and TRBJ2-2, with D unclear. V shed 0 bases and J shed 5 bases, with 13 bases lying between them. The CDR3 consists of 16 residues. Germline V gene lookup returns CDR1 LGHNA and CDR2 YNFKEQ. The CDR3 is CASSQDTGSITGELFF. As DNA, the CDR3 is TGTGCCAGCAGCCAAGATACGGGTTCCATTACCGGGGAGCTGTTTTTT.

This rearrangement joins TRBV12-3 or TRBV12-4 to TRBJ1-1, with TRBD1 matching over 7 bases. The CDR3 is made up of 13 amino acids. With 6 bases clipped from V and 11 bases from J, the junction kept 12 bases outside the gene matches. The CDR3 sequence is CASSRRDSPPAFF. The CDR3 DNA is TGTGCCAGCAGCCGCCGGGACAGCCCCCCGGCTTTCTTT.

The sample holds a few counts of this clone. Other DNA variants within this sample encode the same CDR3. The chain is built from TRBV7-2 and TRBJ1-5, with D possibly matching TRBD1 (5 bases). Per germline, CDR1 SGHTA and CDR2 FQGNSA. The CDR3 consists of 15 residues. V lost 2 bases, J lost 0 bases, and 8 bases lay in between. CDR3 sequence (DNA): TGTGCCAGCAGCTTAAGGGGCAATAGCAATCAGCCCCAGCATTTT. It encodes CASSLRGNSNQPQHF.

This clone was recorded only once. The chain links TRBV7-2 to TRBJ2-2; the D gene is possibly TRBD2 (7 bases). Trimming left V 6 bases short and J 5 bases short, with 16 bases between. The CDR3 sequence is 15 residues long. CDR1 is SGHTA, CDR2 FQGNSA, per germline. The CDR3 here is CASRPRGGGTGELFF. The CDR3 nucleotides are TGTGCCAGCAGACCCAGGGGAGGGGGGACCGGGGAGCTGTTTTTT. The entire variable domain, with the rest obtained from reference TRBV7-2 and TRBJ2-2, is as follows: GAGVSQSPSNKVTEKGKDVELRCDPISGHTALYWYRQSLGQGLEFLIYFQGNSAPDKSGLPSDRFSAERTGGSVSTLTIQRTQQEDSAVYLCASRPRGGGTGELFFGEGSRLTVL.

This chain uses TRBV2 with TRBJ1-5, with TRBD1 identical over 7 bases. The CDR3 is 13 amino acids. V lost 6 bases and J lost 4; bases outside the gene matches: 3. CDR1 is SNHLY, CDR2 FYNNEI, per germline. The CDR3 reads CASRPDRNQPQHF. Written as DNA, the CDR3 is TGTGCCAGCAGACCGGACAGGAATCAGCCCCAGCATTTT.

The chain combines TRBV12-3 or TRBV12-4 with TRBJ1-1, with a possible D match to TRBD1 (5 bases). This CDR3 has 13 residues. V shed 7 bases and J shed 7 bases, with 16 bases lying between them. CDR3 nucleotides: TGTGCCAGCACGACACCCTACAGGAATGAAGCTTTCTTT. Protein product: CASTTPYRNEAFF.

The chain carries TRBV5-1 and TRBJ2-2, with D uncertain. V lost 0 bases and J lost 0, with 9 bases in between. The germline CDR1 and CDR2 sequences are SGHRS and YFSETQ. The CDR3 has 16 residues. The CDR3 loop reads CASSLERLANTGELFF. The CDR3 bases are TGCGCCAGCAGCTTGGAGAGACTCGCGAACACCGGGGAGCTGTTTTTT.

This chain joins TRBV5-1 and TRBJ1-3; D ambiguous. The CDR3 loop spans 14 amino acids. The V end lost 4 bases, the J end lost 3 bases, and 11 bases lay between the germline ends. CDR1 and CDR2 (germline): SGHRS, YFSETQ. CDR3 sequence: CASSPGIHGNTIYF. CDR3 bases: TGCGCCAGCAGCCCCGGGATTCATGGAAACACCATATATTTT. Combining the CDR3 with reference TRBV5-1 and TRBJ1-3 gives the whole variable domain KAGVTQTPRYLIKTRGQQVTLSCSPISGHRSVSWYQQTPGQGLQFLFEYFSETQRNKGNFPGRFSGRQFSNSRSEMNVSTLELGDSALYLCASSPGIHGNTIYFGEGSWLTVV.

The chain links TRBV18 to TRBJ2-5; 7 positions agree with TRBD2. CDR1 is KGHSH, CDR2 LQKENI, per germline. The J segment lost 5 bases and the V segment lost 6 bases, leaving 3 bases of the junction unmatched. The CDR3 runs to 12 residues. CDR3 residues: CASSLAAETQYF. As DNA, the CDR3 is TGTGCCAGCTCGCTAGCGGCGGAGACCCAGTACTTC. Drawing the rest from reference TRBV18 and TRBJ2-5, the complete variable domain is NAGVMQNPRHLVRRRGQEARLRCSPMKGHSHVYWYRQLPEEGLKFMVYLQKENIIDESGMPKERFSAEFPKEGPSILRIQQVVRGDSAAYFCASSLAAETQYFGPGTRLLVL.

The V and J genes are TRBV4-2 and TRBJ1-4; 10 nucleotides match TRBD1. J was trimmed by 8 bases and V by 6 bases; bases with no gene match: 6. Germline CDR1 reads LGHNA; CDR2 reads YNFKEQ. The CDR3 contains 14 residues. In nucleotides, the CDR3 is TGTGCCAGCAGTCCCGACAGGGGGCGCGAAAAACTGTTTTTT. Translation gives CASSPDRGREKLFF.